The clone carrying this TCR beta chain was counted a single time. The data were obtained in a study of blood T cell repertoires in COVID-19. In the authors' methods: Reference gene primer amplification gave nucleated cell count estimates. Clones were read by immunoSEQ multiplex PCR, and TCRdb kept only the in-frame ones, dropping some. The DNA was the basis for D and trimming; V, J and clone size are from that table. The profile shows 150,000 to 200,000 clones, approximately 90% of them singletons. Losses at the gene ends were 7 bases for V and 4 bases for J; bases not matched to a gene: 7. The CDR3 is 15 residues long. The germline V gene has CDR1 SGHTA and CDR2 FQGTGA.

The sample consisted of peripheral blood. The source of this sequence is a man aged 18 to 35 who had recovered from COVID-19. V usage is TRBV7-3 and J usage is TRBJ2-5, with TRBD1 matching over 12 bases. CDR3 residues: CASIPGTGGAETQYF. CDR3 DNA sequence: TGTGCCAGCATCCCCGGGACAGGGGGCGCAGAGACCCAGTACTTC.